This section outlines one T cell receptor beta chain sequence together with its context. Its cognate antigen is unknown. V was clipped by 4 bases and J by 6 bases; unmatched bases: 5. The germline CDR1 and CDR2 sequences are ENHRY and SYGVKD. The CDR3 is made up of 14 amino acids. The sample is drawn from a study of shared clonotypes between healthy human individuals. General observations from the study: Larger richness was generally estimated for naive than memory subsets. The rarefaction results pointed to incomplete sorted-subset sequencing despite large depth. In contrast to clonotypes shared by all four donors, non-shared clonotypes had lower generation probabilities.

Assay used: immunoSEQ multiplex PCR; TCRdb lists only in-frame clones, some missing. The sample lists about 960,000 clones; about 80% were seen once. J is TRBJ2-1 and V is TRBV10-3, with 8 bases fitting TRBD2. Input material: memory CD4+ T cells sorted from blood. Noted subset: CD45RA-negative fraction. This clonotype was sampled from a man aged 18 to 35 in good health. The CDR3 bases are TGTGCCATCAGTGGAAGCGGGGGTCTCAATGAGCAGTTCTTC. Translated: CAISGSGGLNEQFF.